Included here is one T cell receptor (beta chain) sequence, with context. The data are from a study of blood T cell repertoires in COVID-19. Study-wide context: In each case, the material was cDNA or gDNA derived from T cells, B-cell-depleted T cells, or PBMCs.

As handled by the study authors: Researchers report that nucleated cell counts were estimated from reference gene primer amplification. Here immunoSEQ multiplex PCR was the method, and the copy in TCRdb shows in-frame clones only, minus some. The V and J calls and clone size were taken over from that table, and D and trimming were inferred from the DNA. The data contain roughly 200,000 clones, approximately 82% of them singletons. V gave up 0 bases and J gave up 5 bases, with 14 bases separating them. The CDR3 has 15 amino acids. The germline V gene has CDR1 SGHDT and CDR2 YYEEEE. The rearrangement links TRBV5-6 to TRBJ1-2; TRBD1 might be the D (5 bases). The TCR was taken from a man aged 40-49 years with active or convalescent COVID-19. The specimen sequenced was peripheral blood. The CDR3: CASSLGRAAGYGYTF. DNA for the CDR3: TGTGCCAGCAGCTTGGGCAGGGCAGCCGGGTATGGCTACACCTTC.